The rows below give T cell receptor beta chains drawn from one sample of a study of cytotoxic CD8 clonotypes in ibrutinib-treated CLL. Produced via immunoSEQ multiplex PCR; TCRdb's table is partial and in-frame only. The sample lists 150,000 to 250,000 clones, over 55% occurring once. The specimen was PBMCs, collected after 24 months of ibrutinib treatment. Every receptor here comes from a human donor with chronic lymphocytic leukemia. CDR3s include the opening cysteine and the closing phenylalanine or tryptophan. D genes are given only for firm matches. Rows may omit the clone size; those that give it use once, few, many or a size class.

d_call	v_call	j_call	clone_size	cdr3_nt	cdr3_aa
NA	TRBV7-9	TRBJ2-1	few	TGTGCCAGCAGCTTAGCCAGGGCTAATGAGCAGTTCTTC	CASSLARANEQFF
NA	TRBV18	TRBJ2-1	NA	TGTGCCAGCTCACTACGACAACCGGATGAGCAGTTCTTC	CASSLRQPDEQFF
NA	TRBV4-3	TRBJ1-5	once	TGCGCCAGCAGCCGGGGCGTTTTCGGCAATCAGCCCCAGCATTTT	CASSRGVFGNQPQHF
NA	TRBV19	TRBJ1-1	NA	TGTGCCAGTAGTATTAACAGGGACGCTGAAGCTTTCTTT	CASSINRDAEAFF
NA	TRBV10-3	TRBJ1-1	NA	TGTGCCATCAGTGAGTCGACGGGAGTGAACACTGAAGCTTTCTTT	CAISESTGVNTEAFF
NA	TRBV4-1	TRBJ1-1	NA	TGCGCCAGCAGCCAAGACTGGTACCTTGAAGCTTTCTTT	CASSQDWYLEAFF
NA	TRBV7-2	TRBJ2-7	NA	TGTGCCAGCACCACCCAAGGGGTGAGGTACGAGCAGTACTTC	CASTTQGVRYEQYF
NA	TRBV4-3	TRBJ2-6	NA	TGCGCCAGCAGCTACGACGTCGGGGCCAACGTCCTGACTTTC	CASSYDVGANVLTF
TRBD1	TRBV13	TRBJ2-7	few	TGTGCCAGCAGGCGACAGGGTGGTTCCTACGAGCAGTACTTC	CASRRQGGSYEQYF
NA	TRBV4-1	TRBJ2-1	NA	TGCGCCAGCAGCCAAGATAGCGGTAGCCTCCAGATGGAGTTCTTC	CASSQDSGSLQMEFF
NA	TRBV9	TRBJ2-7	NA	TGTGCCAGCAGCGTAGGAGGCCGAGGGCTAGTTTTCGAGCAGTACTTC	CASSVGGRGLVFEQYF
NA	TRBV7-3	TRBJ1-5	few	TGTGCCAGCAGCTCCCGTTCTCGGGGCAATCAGCCCCAGCATTTT	CASSSRSRGNQPQHF